The TCR beta chain under discussion was sequenced for a study of radiotherapy plus CTLA-4 blockade in lung cancer (dated by TCRdb to 2016 to 2019). A note on the overall study: Among the enrolled patients, about 19% had an objective response, and roughly 30% reached disease control. Findings and caveats that apply to the study as a whole: TCR clones derived from tumors expanded in peripheral blood after treatment with radiotherapy and ipilimumab. The strongest predictors of response were reported to be early dynamic shifts in blood T cell clones along with a rise in serum interferon-beta following radiation.

To note about this clone: What this receptor recognizes is not known. One base away there is no much larger clone; base qualities are not given.

The study tested focal radiation therapy combined with CTLA-4 blockade (ipilimumab) in patients with chemo-refractory metastatic non-small-cell lung cancer. Inclusive of the bounding cysteine and phenylalanine, the CDR3 is 16 residues long. Solely the CDR3 DNA is kept, with 48 bases framed from the first base. CDR1 and CDR2 (SGHRS, YFSETQ) derive from the germline V gene. The V and J ends are trimmed by 0 bases and 7 bases, leaving 14 bases between them. The library came from the immunoSEQ multiplex PCR assay. Sourced from immuneACCESS, this table was stored by TCRdb with only in-frame sequences that have V and J called. A share of the clones is absent; for the studies checked, an unresolved V gene accounts for under half, and the remainder has no known explanation. The sample has some 78,000 clones on record, around 84% of them singletons. The top ten constitute over 0.85% of the sample.

The V and J genes are TRBV5-1 and TRBJ1-6, with the D segment identity uncertain. The material was peripheral blood, obtained from a patient treated with radiotherapy plus ipilimumab. The TCR sequence derives from a human donor with non-small cell lung cancer who had stable disease on radiotherapy plus ipilimumab. The DNA sequence is as follows: TGCGCCAGCAGCTTGGCCGCGGGAAATGGGAATTCACCCCTCCACTTT. The translation is CASSLAAGNGNSPLHF.